A selection of T cell receptor beta chains follows, all from one sample in a study of CD8 T cells in ankylosing spondylitis. A single record per CDR3 protein comes from TCRdb applying MiXCR to the 5' RACE reads. The sample shows about 480,000 distinct CDR3 sequences, roughly a sixth of them seen only once. Source material: blood, either unsorted or a sorted T cell fraction (not recorded which). Receptors were obtained from a male donor with ankylosing spondylitis. Each CDR3 is given with its conserved first and last residue.

v_gene: TRBV6-1
CDR3aa: CASSSRRGARNTEAFF

v_gene: TRBV20-1
CDR3aa: CSAYTSGGISSYNEQFF

v_gene: TRBV5-1
CDR3aa: CASTLEGTGREQYF

v_gene: TRBV6-1
CDR3aa: CASRALATDTQYF

v_gene: TRBV7-9
CDR3aa: CASSFFTSGETQYF

v_gene: TRBV29-1
CDR3aa: CSSTLATGFGYTF

v_gene: TRBV29-1
CDR3aa: CSVDVTGDGYTF

v_gene: TRBV20-1
CDR3aa: CSALDFDLYSNQPQHF

v_gene: TRBV5-1
CDR3aa: CASSFGQTGELFF

v_gene: TRBV19
CDR3aa: CASTPGGGNTEAFF

v_gene: TRBV27
CDR3aa: CASSYSLDRRDSPLHF

v_gene: TRBV12-3/TRBV12-4
CDR3aa: CASSLARRQGDDYGYTF

v_gene: TRBV20-1
CDR3aa: CSAGTSGGSGELFF

v_gene: TRBV12-3/TRBV12-4
CDR3aa: CASREWAGANTGELFF

v_gene: TRBV5-1
CDR3aa: CASGAGVMNYEQYF

v_gene: TRBV6-5
CDR3aa: CASSYLAGGGETQYF

v_gene: TRBV4-3
CDR3aa: CASSPGQTYQETQYF

v_gene: TRBV24-1
CDR3aa: CATSEGTGGYQPQHF

v_gene: TRBV4-3
CDR3aa: CASSQEGTAGGSTDTQYF

v_gene: TRBV12-3/TRBV12-4
CDR3aa: CASSLALGRFSGNTIYF

v_gene: TRBV18
CDR3aa: CASSPSTGGIAEAFF

v_gene: TRBV7-3
CDR3aa: CASSDQPEGIQYF

v_gene: TRBV18
CDR3aa: CASSLLSEGYTEAFF

v_gene: TRBV6-6
CDR3aa: CASSYGGGFEQYF

v_gene: TRBV5-1
CDR3aa: CASSQTGPGGSPLHF

v_gene: TRBV15
CDR3aa: CATSPTGREEKLFF

v_gene: TRBV5-1
CDR3aa: CASRPGAGEGYEQYF

v_gene: TRBV7-2
CDR3aa: CASSLGTVETQYF

v_gene: TRBV11-2
CDR3aa: CASSSRLAGAEIAKNIQYF

v_gene: TRBV6-1
CDR3aa: CASSAEGNSPLHF

v_gene: TRBV12-3/TRBV12-4
CDR3aa: CASTLTGLNTEAFF

v_gene: TRBV5-1
CDR3aa: CATQVAGGDTQYF

v_gene: TRBV15
CDR3aa: CATSRDFSGRGQDGNTIYF

v_gene: TRBV20-1
CDR3aa: CSARVSGGETQYF

v_gene: TRBV3-1
CDR3aa: CASSQEAVGTGELFF

v_gene: TRBV20-1
CDR3aa: CSATPGLARGNEQFF

v_gene: TRBV10-3
CDR3aa: CAISRTGFEQYF

v_gene: TRBV7-2
CDR3aa: CASSRTSGGPGELFF

v_gene: TRBV20-1
CDR3aa: CSASFRDEAFF

v_gene: TRBV5-5
CDR3aa: CASSFAPRGEGTEAFF

v_gene: TRBV19
CDR3aa: CASSIFSTDTNYGYTF

v_gene: TRBV11-2
CDR3aa: CASSLGGERDTQYF

v_gene: TRBV7-3
CDR3aa: CASSFSGTSYNEQFF

v_gene: TRBV12-3/TRBV12-4
CDR3aa: CASSPRETQYF

v_gene: TRBV20-1
CDR3aa: CSASSGRGTDTQYF

v_gene: TRBV3-1
CDR3aa: CASSIRSPRRADTQYF